This TCR beta chain comes out of a study of blood T cells in healthy people across ages. This clonotype turned up a few times. Its target is not known. V dropped 3 bases and J dropped 5 bases, with 7 bases sitting between them. Germline lookup yields CDR1 SQVTM and CDR2 ANQGSEA. This CDR3 has 11 residues. Findings and caveats of the study: CMV status of donors was not determined, possibly confounding expanded clonotype changes.

Alongside a J-beta primer mix, a sample-barcoded 5' primer served in a second PCR lasting roughly 7 to 11 cycles. The authors tagged each cDNA molecule using a template-switch adaptor with 12 random nucleotides. In TCRdb, the 5' RACE reads were re-called with MiXCR into one record per CDR3 protein. The sample comprises nearly 800,000 distinct CDR3 sequences, around 25% of which are singletons, and approximately 4% rests with the top ten. The sample was also reused in another study, on T cells of mothers and their children. That report notes: Every microgram of extracted RNA entered cDNA synthesis, roughly 1.6 ug per 15 ul.

The chain carries TRBV29-1 and TRBJ1-2; maybe TRBD1 (5 bases). Input material: blood. This TCR came from a boy between 10 and 17 years old in good health. The CDR3 protein is CSVDRAYGYTF. CDR3 nucleotide sequence: TGCAGCGTTGACAGGGCATATGGCTACACCTTC.